This entry lists 14 T cell receptor beta chains sequenced from one sample in a study of OX40 agonist ivuxolimab in advanced cancers. Only in-frame clones appear in the TCRdb table, and some are missing; sequencing was by immunoSEQ multiplex PCR. The sample includes some 68,000 clones, around nine tenths seen only once; the top ten take around 1.9%. The sample in question was CD4+ or CD8+ T cells sorted from blood, obtained in a trial of the OX40 agonist ivuxolimab. Source of these receptors: an adult with an advanced solid tumor such as melanoma, head and neck, liver or kidney cancer.

The chain links TRBV6-5 to TRBJ1-2; no clear D gene. Trimming removed 0 bases from V and 4 bases from J, with 12 bases in between. This CDR3 spans 15 amino acids. The germline V gene has CDR1 MNHEY and CDR2 SVGAGI. The CDR3 nucleotides read TGTGCCAGCAGTTACTCCGAGGGAAGCGTCTATGGCTACACCTTC. Residues: CASSYSEGSVYGYTF.

The chain links TRBV5-8 to TRBJ1-2; no definite D call. V was trimmed by 5 bases and J by 7 bases, leaving 6 bases between them. The CDR3 contains 10 residues. CDR1 and CDR2 from the germline V gene are SGHTS and YDEGEE. This CDR3 reads CASRPTGYTF. DNA of the CDR3: TGTGCCAGCAGACCCACTGGCTACACCTTC.

This chain links TRBV2 with TRBJ2-5; TRBD1 is a possible D gene (6 bases). V was pared by 1 base and J by 4 bases, with 7 bases between. The CDR3 has 13 residues. Per the germline V gene, CDR1 is SNHLY and CDR2 is FYNNEI. The CDR3: CASSEGTAETQYF. DNA for the CDR3: TGTGCCAGCAGTGAAGGGACAGCAGAGACCCAGTACTTC.

V and J are TRBV2 and TRBJ2-5; TRBD1 agrees at 9 bases. CDR1 and CDR2 from the germline V gene are SNHLY and FYNNEI. V shed 5 bases, J shed 2 bases, and the junction held 3 bases outside the gene matches. The CDR3 is made up of 14 amino acids. The CDR3 DNA reads TGTGCCAGCAGTCCAGACAGGGGGCAAGAGACCCAGTACTTC. This codes for CASSPDRGQETQYF.

V is TRBV5-6 and J is TRBJ2-7, with no clear D. Germline CDR1 and CDR2: SGHDT and YYEEEE. The length of the CDR3 is 13 residues. V was shortened by 2 bases and J by 0 bases, with 6 bases between the two germline ends. The CDR3 sequence is CASSLGYSYEQYF. CDR3 nucleotide sequence: TGTGCCAGCAGCTTAGGCTACTCCTACGAGCAGTACTTC.

The chain has TRBV10-3 and TRBJ1-5, with D possibly matching TRBD1 (5 bases). Trimming shortened V by 0 bases and J by 2 bases, and 8 bases separated the two germline ends. This CDR3 has 15 residues. Per the germline V gene, CDR1 is ENHRY and CDR2 is SYGVKD. For the CDR3, the DNA is TGTGCCATCAGTGAGTCGAGGGGCGGCAATCAGCCCCAGCATTTT. It specifies CAISESRGGNQPQHF.

This sequence joins TRBV28 and TRBJ2-1; D gene uncertain. CDR3 length: 12 amino acids. Germline V gene lookup returns CDR1 MDHEN and CDR2 SYDVKM. Trimming pared 3 bases from V and 4 bases from J, leaving 4 bases between. CDR3 in DNA: TGTGCCAGCAGTTTCTCGTACAATGAGCAGTTCTTC. Translation: CASSFSYNEQFF.

V and J are TRBV6-1 and TRBJ1-5; the match to TRBD1 covers 7 bases. Trimming removed 2 bases from V and 4 bases from J; junction bases left unmatched: 11. The CDR3 extends over 17 amino acids. Per the germline V gene, CDR1 is MNHNS and CDR2 is SASEGT. The DNA of the CDR3 is TGTGCCAGCAGTGAAAATGGTGGCGGGACAGTTAATCAGCCCCAGCATTTT. Its translation is CASSENGGGTVNQPQHF.

This rearrangement joins TRBV5-1 to TRBJ2-5; no definite D call. The CDR3 runs 13 residues. Between the trimmed V and J ends, which lost 4 bases and 1 base, there was a span of 8 bases. CDR1 SGHRS and CDR2 YFSETQ come from the germline V gene. The CDR3 nucleotides are TGCGCCAGCAGCCGGGCCCTCCAAGAGACCCAGTACTTC. Its protein product is CASSRALQETQYF. The whole variable domain, filled in from reference TRBV5-1 and TRBJ2-5, reads KAGVTQTPRYLIKTRGQQVTLSCSPISGHRSVSWYQQTPGQGLQFLFEYFSETQRNKGNFPGRFSGRQFSNSRSEMNVSTLELGDSALYLCASSRALQETQYFGPGTRLLVL.

The chain is built from TRBV9 and TRBJ1-2; D gene uncertain. This CDR3 region has 17 residues. V was clipped by 5 bases and J by 2 bases, with 22 bases between them. The germline V gene encodes CDR1 SGDLS and CDR2 YYNGEE. CDR3: CASSSRGGKRGNYGYTF. For the CDR3, the DNA is TGTGCCAGCAGTTCCCGGGGAGGCAAGAGAGGCAACTATGGCTACACCTTC.

J is TRBJ2-3 and V is TRBV6-1; D perhaps matches TRBD2 (5 bases). CDR3 size: 15 residues. From germline, CDR1 is MNHNS and CDR2 SASEGT. With 5 bases removed from V and 6 bases from J, the gap between germline ends came to 18 bases. In DNA form, the CDR3 reads TGTGCCAGCAGTAGGGAGACCTTCTCGCGTGATACGCAGTATTTT. Translating it yields CASSRETFSRDTQYF.

V and J are TRBV19 and TRBJ1-2; TRBD1 is a possible D gene (6 bases). Germline-derived CDR1 and CDR2 are LNHDA and SQIVND (reference sequence). Trimming removed 3 bases at V and 6 bases at J, with 11 bases between. The CDR3 runs to 13 residues. CDR3 DNA: TGTGCCAGTAGTATTGACAGGATGGATGGCTACACCTTC. Its protein is CASSIDRMDGYTF.

Here the CDR3 reads CASSPHRVGTNEKLFF. The CDR3 nucleotides read TGTGCCAGCAGCCCCCACAGGGTTGGGACTAATGAAAAACTGTTTTTT. The rearrangement joins TRBV7-2 to TRBJ1-4, with TRBD1 as a possible D gene (6 bases). The CDR3 is 16 amino acids. Trimming cost V 5 bases and J 2 bases, with 15 bases left between them. Germline values: CDR1 SGHTA, CDR2 FQGNSA.

The rearrangement uses TRBV20-1 and TRBJ2-1, with D unresolved. V lost 6 bases to trimming and J lost 5 bases, with 5 bases between them. Germline CDR1 reads DFQATT; CDR2 reads SNEGSKA (reference sequence). This CDR3 spans 10 amino acids. In nucleotides, the CDR3 is TGCAGTGCCCACAACAATGAGCAGTTCTTC. This codes for CSAHNNEQFF.